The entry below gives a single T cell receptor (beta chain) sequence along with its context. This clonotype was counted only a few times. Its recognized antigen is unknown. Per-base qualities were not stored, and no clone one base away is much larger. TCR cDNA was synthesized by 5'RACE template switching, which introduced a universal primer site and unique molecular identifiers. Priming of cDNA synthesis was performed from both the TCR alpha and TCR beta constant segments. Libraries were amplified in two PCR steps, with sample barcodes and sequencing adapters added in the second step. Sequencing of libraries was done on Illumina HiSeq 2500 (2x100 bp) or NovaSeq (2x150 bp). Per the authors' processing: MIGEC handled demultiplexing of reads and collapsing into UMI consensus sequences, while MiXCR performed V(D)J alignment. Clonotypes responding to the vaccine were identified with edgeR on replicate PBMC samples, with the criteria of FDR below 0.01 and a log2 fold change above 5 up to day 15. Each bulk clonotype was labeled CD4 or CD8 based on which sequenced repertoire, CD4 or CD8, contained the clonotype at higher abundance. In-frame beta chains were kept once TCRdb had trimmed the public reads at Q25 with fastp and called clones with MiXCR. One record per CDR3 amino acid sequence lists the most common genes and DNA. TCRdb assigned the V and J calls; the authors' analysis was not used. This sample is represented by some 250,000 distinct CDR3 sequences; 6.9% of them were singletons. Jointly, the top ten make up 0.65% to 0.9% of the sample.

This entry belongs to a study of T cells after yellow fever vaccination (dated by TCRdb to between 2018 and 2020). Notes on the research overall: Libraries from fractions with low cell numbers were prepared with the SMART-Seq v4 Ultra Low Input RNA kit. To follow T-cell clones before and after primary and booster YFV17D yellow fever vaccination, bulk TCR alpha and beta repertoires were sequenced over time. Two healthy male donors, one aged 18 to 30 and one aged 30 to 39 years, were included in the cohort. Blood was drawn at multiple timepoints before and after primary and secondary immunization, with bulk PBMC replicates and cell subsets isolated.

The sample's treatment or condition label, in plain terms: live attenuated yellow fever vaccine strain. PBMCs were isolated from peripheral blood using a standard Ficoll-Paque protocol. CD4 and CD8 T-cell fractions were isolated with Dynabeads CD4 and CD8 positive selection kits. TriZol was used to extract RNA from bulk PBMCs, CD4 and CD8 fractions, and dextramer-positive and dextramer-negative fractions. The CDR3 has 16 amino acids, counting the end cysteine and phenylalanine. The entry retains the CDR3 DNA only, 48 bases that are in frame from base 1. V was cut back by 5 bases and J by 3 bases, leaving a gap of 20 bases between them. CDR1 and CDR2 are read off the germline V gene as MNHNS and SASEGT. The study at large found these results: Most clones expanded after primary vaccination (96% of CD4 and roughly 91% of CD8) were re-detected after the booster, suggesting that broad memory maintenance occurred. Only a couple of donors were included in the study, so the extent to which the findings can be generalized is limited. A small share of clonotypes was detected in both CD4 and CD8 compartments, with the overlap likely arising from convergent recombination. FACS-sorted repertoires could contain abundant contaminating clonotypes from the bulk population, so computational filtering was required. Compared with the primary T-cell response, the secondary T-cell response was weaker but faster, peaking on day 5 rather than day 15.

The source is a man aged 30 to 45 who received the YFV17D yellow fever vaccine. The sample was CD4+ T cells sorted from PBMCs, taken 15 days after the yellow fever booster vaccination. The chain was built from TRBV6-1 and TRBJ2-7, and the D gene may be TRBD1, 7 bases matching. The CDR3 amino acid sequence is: CASSPTLGGQRYEQYF. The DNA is TGTGCCAGCAGTCCTACCTTGGGGGGACAGCGCTACGAGCAGTACTTC.